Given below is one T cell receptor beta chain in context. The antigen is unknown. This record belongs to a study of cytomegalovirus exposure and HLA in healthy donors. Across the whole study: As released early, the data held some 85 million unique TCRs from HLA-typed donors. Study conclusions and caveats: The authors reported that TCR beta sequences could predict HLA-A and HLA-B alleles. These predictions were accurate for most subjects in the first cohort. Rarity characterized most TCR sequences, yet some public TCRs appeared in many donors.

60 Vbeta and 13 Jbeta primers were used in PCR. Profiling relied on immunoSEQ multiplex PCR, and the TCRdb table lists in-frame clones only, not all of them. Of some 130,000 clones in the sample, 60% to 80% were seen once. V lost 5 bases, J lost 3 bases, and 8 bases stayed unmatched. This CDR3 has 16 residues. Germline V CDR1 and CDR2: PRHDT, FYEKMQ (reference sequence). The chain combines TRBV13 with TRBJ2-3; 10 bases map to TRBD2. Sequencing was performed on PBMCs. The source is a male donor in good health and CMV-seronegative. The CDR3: CASSKPSGSGTDTQYF. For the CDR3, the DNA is TGTGCCAGCAGCAAGCCTAGCGGGAGTGGGACAGATACGCAGTATTTT.